Sequencing of this T cell receptor (beta chain) was carried out in a study of shared clonotypes between healthy human individuals (dated by TCRdb to 2018 to 2021). About the full investigation: Two women and three men aged 18 to 49 years were included in the cohort. Per donor, three plates each were used for CD4 naive and CD4 memory, two for CD8 naive, and one for CD8 memory. To estimate repertoire size and how much clonotype sharing occurs between individuals, the study deeply sequenced the blood TCR repertoires of several healthy adults. Libraries were prepared and TCR repertoires were sequenced by different laboratories using diverse techniques, in order to increase sequencing depth and limit assay-specific biases. Per donor, leukapheresis produced somewhere between about 0.9 and 10 billion PBMCs. General conclusions and limits of the study: Clonotypes shared by all four sorted-subset donors showed higher generation probabilities than non-shared clonotypes. Naive subsets generally had larger estimated clonotype richness than memory subsets. Because the study included a small number of donors, the genetic and exposure-history diversity represented was limited. Sampling was restricted to blood, and TCR repertoires in tissues likely differ from the TCR repertoires found in blood. Even with the large sequencing depth, rarefaction of the sorted-subset datasets indicated that sequencing was incomplete. Pairwise subsampling indicated that sequencing depth was expected to affect the degree of clonotype sharing among donors. When four donors were compared, the shared fraction of clonotypes was about 5.5% for naive CD4, 3.5% for naive CD8, 2% to 2.5% for memory CD4, and 0.35% to 0.4% for memory CD8.

Including the terminal cysteine and phenylalanine, the CDR3 comprises 15 residues. The CDR3 DNA has 45 bases and is translated from base 1. V and J are truncated by 3 bases and 2 bases respectively, leaving an intervening sequence of 12 bases. The germline V gene (reference sequence) provides CDR1 LNHDA and CDR2 SQIVND. As for this clone: Its antigen is currently not known. Base qualities are not at hand, and no much larger clone is one base apart.

Using the deep immunoSEQ assay, TCR CDR3 regions were amplified from genomic DNA by multiplex PCR. Extracted genomic DNA from each cell subset was spread evenly across all wells of several immunoSEQ 96-well plates, with each plate serving as a replicate. Each replicate PCR for sorted subsets received around 0.2 ug genomic DNA, equal to roughly 30,000 T cell genomes. Purified libraries were measured with a Qubit 3.0 fluorometer, size-checked on a Bioanalyzer 2100, and measured again with the KAPA Library Quantification kit. Every immunoSEQ 96-well plate was sequenced on a dedicated single-read 150-cycle Illumina NextSeq 550 flow cell. In the source study's methods: The immunoSEQ output contained only junctional sequences without quality scores, so filtering could not match that applied to full-length reads. Sequences were annotated with PyIR, a Python wrapper for IgBLAST v1.9, and V/J genes and CDR3 were assigned using IMGT germline references. Reads were removed for weak V/J assignments (E-value above 1e-6), missing CDR3, stop codons, out-of-frame junctions, or ambiguous translated residues. V3J clonotypes were defined as sequences sharing an identical inferred V gene, J gene, and CDR3 amino acid sequence. The percentage overlap between two repertoires was calculated by dividing the number of shared unique clonotypes by the size of the smaller repertoire. Three approaches were used to assess repertoire richness: RTK rarefaction, the Chao1 estimator, and Recon v2.1 estimates of unobserved clonotypes. For all TCRbeta clonotypes obtained by the gDNA method from a few donors, generation probabilities were computed with OLGA. TCRdb mirrors the immuneACCESS table, restricted to in-frame sequences. Some clones are absent from its copies; in checked studies, under half trace to an unresolved V gene, and the reason for the others is unknown. Clone size and the V and J calls come from that table; the DNA yielded D and trimming. The sample table lists some 2,500,000 clones, around 93% of them with a count of one. The ten largest make up about 0.41% of the sample.

The donors were healthy, HIV-negative adults with no recently reported acute infections or vaccinations. Every donor was a Caucasian adult residing in Nashville, Tennessee, USA. CD4+ T cells were enriched through magnetic negative selection, after which naive cells were positively selected on CD45RA and the remaining negative fraction served as the memory subset. Blood was collected by leukapheresis, and PBMCs were isolated by Ficoll-Histopaque density gradient centrifugation and then cryopreserved in liquid nitrogen vapor phase. Purity and quantity of every magnetically sorted T cell population were checked by analytical flow cytometry. From each sorted fraction, genomic DNA was isolated and quantified by UV absorbance on a Nanodrop 2000c.

The rearranged segments are TRBV19 and TRBJ2-3; the D segment cannot be called with confidence. The receptor was isolated from a man aged 18 to 35 in good health. Some clones in this sample may be carry-over from other donors' samples. Sequencing was carried out using naive CD4+ T cells from PBMCs. The cell subset or site label, as the study defines it: CD45RA+ positively selected. The CDR3 has the sequence CASSMKGPHTDTQYF. The bases read TGTGCCAGTAGTATGAAAGGGCCACACACAGATACGCAGTATTTT. Reference TRBV19 and TRBJ2-3 proteins supply the regions before and after the CDR3; the full variable domain is: DGGITQSPKYLFRKEGQNVTLSCEQNLNHDAMYWYRQDPGQGLRLIYYSQIVNDFQKGDIAEGYSVSREKKESFPLTVTSAQKNPTAFYLCASSMKGPHTDTQYFGPGTRLTVL.